The 3 T cell receptor beta chains below all came from one sample that was sequenced in a study of cytomegalovirus exposure and HLA in healthy donors. It was with 60 Vbeta and 13 Jbeta primers that the PCR ran. Data came from immunoSEQ multiplex PCR; TCRdb stores just in-frame clones and leaves some out. This table has about 89,000 clones, approximately 80% appearing once. Input material: PBMCs. These receptors all come from a female donor in good health and CMV-seropositive.

This clone turned up a few times. This chain joins TRBV7-9 and TRBJ2-7; 9 bases align to TRBD1. The germline gives CDR1 SEHNR, CDR2 FQNEAQ (reference sequence). The trim removed 5 bases at V and 0 bases at J, leaving 5 bases unmatched. This CDR3 region has 15 residues. CDR3 amino acids: CASSTPGQGSYEQYF. CDR3 DNA sequence: TGTGCCAGCAGCACCCCGGGACAGGGCTCCTACGAGCAGTACTTC.

A single count supports this clone. V usage is TRBV27 and J usage is TRBJ2-2; TRBD1 might be the D (6 bases). Germline CDR1 MNHEY, CDR2 SMNVEV (reference sequence). Trimming removed 7 bases at V and 0 bases at J, with 15 bases between. The CDR3 covers 16 residues. The CDR3 DNA follows: TGTGCCAGCACCAAAACAGGGAGCACGAACACCGGGGAGCTGTTTTTT. Protein product: CASTKTGSTNTGELFF.

This clone was counted a few times. V gene TRBV28 combines with J gene TRBJ1-3; D gene uncertain. V lost 2 bases and J 0 bases, leaving 17 bases between the germline ends. The length of the CDR3 is 18 residues. Per germline, CDR1 MDHEN and CDR2 SYDVKM. For the CDR3, the DNA is TGTGCCAGCAGTTTACCCCCGTCGGACTTTCTCTCTGGAAACACCATATATTTT. Its protein product is CASSLPPSDFLSGNTIYF.